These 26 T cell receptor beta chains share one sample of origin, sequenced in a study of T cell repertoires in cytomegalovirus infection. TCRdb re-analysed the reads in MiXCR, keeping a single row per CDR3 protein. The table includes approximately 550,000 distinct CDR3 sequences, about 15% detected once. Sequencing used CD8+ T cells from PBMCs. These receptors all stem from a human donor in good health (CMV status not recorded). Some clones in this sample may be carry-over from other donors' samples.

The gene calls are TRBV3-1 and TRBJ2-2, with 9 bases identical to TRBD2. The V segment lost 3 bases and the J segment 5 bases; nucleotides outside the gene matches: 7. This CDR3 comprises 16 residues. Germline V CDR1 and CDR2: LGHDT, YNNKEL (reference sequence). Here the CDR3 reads CASSQNKGLATGELFF. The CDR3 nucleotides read TGTGCCAGCAGCCAGAATAAGGGACTAGCTACCGGGGAGCTGTTTTTT.

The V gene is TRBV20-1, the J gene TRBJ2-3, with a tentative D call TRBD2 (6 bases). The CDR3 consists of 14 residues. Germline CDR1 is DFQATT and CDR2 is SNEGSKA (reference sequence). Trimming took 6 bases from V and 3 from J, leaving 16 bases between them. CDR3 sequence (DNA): TGCAGTGCATCTGGGGAGGTGGGAACAGATACGCAGTATTTT. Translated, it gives CSASGEVGTDTQYF.

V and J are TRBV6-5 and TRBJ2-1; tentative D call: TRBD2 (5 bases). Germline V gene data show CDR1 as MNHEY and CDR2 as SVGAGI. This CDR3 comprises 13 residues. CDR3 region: CPSSYPSNNEQFF. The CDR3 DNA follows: TGTCCGAGCAGTTACCCTAGCAACAATGAGCAGTTCTTC.

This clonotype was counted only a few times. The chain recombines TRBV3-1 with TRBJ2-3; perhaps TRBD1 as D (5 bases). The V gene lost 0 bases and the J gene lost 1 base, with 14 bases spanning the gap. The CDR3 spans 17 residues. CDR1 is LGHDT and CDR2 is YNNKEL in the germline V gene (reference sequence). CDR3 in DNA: TGTGCCAGCAGCCAAGATCGGGCAGGGTGGGGCACAGATACGCAGTATTTT. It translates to CASSQDRAGWGTDTQYF.

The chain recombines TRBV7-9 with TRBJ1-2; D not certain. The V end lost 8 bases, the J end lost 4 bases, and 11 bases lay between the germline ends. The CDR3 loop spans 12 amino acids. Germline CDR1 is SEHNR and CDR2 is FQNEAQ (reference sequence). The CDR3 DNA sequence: TGTGCCAGCCGTGGGCAGTTCTATGGCTACACCTTC. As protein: CASRGQFYGYTF.

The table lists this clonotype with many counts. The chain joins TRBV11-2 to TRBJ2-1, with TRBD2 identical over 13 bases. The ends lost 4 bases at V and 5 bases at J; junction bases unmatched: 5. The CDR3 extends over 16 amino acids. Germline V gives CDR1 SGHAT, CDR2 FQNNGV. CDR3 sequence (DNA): TGTGCCAGCAGCTGGGAACTAGCGGGGGGGCACAATGAGCAGTTCTTC. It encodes CASSWELAGGHNEQFF.

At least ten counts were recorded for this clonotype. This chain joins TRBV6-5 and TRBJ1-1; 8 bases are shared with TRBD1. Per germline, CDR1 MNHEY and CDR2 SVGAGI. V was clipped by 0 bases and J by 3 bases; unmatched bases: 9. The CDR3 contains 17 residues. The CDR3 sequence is CASSYSAGQGVYTEAFF. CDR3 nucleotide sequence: TGTGCCAGCAGTTACTCCGCTGGACAGGGCGTTTACACTGAAGCTTTCTTT.

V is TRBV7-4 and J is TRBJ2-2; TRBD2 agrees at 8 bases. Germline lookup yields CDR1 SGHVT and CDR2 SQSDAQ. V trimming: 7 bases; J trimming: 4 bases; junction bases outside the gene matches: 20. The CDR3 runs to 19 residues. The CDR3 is CASTGGGHGNPTSTGELFF. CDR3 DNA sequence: TGTGCCAGCACCGGGGGGGGGCACGGAAACCCTACGAGCACCGGGGAGCTGTTTTTT.

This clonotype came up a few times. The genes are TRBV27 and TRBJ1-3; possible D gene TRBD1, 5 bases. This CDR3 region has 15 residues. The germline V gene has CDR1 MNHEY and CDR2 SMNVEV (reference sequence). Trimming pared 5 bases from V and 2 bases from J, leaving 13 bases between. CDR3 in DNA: TGTGCCAGCAGTCCTCGGTCAGGGACTGGAAACACCATATATTTT. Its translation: CASSPRSGTGNTIYF.

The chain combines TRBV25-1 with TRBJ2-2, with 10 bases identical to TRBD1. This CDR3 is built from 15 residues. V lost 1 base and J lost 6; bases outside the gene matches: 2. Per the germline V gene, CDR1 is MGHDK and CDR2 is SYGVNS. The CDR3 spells CASSESGTGAGELFF. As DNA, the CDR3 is TGTGCCAGCAGTGAATCGGGGACAGGGGCCGGGGAGCTGTTTTTT.

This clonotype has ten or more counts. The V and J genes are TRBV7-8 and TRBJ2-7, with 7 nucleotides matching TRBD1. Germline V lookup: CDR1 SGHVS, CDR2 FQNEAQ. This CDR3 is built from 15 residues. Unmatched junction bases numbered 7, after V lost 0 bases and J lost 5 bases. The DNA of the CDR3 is TGTGCCAGCAGCTTAGCGGGACAGTCGGTCGACGAGCAGTACTTC. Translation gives CASSLAGQSVDEQYF.

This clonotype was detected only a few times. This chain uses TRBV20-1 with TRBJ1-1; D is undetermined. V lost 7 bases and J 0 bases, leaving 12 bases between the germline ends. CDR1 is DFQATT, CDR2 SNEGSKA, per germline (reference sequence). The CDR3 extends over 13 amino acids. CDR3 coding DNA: TGCAGTGTCCCCGGGGTCGTGAACACTGAAGCTTTCTTT. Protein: CSVPGVVNTEAFF.

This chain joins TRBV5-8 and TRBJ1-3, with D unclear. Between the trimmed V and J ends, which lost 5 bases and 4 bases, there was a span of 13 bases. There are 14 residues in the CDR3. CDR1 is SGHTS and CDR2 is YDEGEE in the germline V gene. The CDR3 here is CASSYTGTGNTIYF. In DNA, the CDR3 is TGTGCCAGCAGTTATACGGGTACCGGAAACACCATATATTTT.

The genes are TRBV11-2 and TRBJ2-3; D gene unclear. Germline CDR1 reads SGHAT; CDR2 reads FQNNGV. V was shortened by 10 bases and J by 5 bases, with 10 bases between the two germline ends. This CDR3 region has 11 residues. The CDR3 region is CATFFGDTQYF. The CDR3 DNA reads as TGTGCCACCTTCTTCGGAGATACGCAGTATTTT. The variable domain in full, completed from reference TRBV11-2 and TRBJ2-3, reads EAGVAQSPRYKIIEKRQSVAFWCNPISGHATLYWYQQILGQGPKLLIQFQNNGVVDDSQLPKDRFSAERLKGVDSTLKIQPAKLEDSAVYLCATFFGDTQYFGPGTRLTVL.

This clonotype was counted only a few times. In DNA form, the CDR3 reads TGTGCCAGCAGTGACACGGACAGTTCTAATGAAAAACTGTTTTTT. Protein product: CASSDTDSSNEKLFF. This chain uses TRBV2 with TRBJ1-4; the D gene is possibly TRBD1 (6 bases). Trimming stripped 3 bases from V and 3 bases from J, with 11 bases between. The CDR3 is made up of 15 amino acids. Looked up from germline, CDR1 is SNHLY and CDR2 is FYNNEI. Complete variable domain (other parts from reference TRBV2 and TRBJ1-4): EPEVTQTPSHQVTQMGQEVILRCVPISNHLYFYWYRQILGQKVEFLVSFYNNEISEKSEIFDDQFSVERPDGSNFTLKIRSTKLEDSAMYFCASSDTDSSNEKLFFGSGTQLSVL.

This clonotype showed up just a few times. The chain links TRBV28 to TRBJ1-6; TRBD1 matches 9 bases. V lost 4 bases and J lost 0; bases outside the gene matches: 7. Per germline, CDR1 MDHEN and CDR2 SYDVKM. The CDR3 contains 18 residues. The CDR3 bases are TGTGCCAGCAGTTCCCGGGACAGGGCCAGCTCCTATAATTCACCCCTCCACTTT. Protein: CASSSRDRASSYNSPLHF.

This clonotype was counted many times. DNA for the CDR3: TGTGCTAGTGGTTTGGACCGGGGTATGAGGAATGAGCAGTTCTTC. Translation gives CASGLDRGMRNEQFF. This chain joins TRBV12-5 and TRBJ2-1; D may be TRBD2 (5 bases). Trimming left V 1 base short and J 7 bases short, with 14 bases between. The CDR3 loop spans 15 amino acids. Germline lookup yields CDR1 LGHNT and CDR2 FRNRAP.

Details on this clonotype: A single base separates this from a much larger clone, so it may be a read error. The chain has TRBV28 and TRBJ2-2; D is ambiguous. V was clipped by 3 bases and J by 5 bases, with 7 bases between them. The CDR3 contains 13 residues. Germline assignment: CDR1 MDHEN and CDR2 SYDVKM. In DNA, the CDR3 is TGTGCCAGCAGTTTTGTGAAAACCGGGGAGCTGTTTTTT. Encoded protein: CASSFVKTGELFF.

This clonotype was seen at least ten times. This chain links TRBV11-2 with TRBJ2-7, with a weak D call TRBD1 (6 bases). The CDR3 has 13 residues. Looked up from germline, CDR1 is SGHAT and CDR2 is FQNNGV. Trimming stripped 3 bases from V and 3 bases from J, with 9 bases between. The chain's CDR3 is CASSFRDIYEQYF. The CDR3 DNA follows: TGTGCCAGCAGCTTCAGGGACATCTACGAGCAGTACTTC.

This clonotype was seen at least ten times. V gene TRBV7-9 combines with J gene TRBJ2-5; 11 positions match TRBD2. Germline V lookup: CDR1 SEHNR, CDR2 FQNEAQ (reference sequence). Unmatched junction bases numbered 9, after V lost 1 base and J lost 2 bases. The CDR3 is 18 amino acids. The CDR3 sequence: CASSLVRLLAGEQETQYF. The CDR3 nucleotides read TGTGCCAGCAGCTTAGTTCGGTTACTAGCGGGGGAGCAAGAGACCCAGTACTTC.

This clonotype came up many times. In DNA, the CDR3 is TGTGCCAGCAGCCCGATCGCGTCGGGAGGTCGAGCCGCCGGGGAGCTGTTTTTT. Amino acid sequence: CASSPIASGGRAAGELFF. The chain couples TRBV7-3 to TRBJ2-2; TRBD2 agrees at 7 bases. J was trimmed by 6 bases and V by 5 bases; bases with no gene match: 18. CDR1 is SGHTA, CDR2 FQGTGA, per germline. The CDR3 totals 18 residues.

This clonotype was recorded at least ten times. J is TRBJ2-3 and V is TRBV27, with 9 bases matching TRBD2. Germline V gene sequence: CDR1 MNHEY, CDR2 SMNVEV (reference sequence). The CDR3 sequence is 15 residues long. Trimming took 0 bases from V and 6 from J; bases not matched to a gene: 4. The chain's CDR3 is CASSLSGLAGDTQYF. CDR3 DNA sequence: TGTGCCAGCAGTTTATCGGGGCTAGCGGGGGATACGCAGTATTTT.

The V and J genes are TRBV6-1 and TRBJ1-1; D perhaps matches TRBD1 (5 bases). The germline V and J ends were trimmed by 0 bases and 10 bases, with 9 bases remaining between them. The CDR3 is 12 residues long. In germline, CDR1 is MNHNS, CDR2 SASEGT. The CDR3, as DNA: TGTGCCAGCAGTGAAGCGGGGCGAGTAGCTTTCTTT. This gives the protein CASSEAGRVAFF.

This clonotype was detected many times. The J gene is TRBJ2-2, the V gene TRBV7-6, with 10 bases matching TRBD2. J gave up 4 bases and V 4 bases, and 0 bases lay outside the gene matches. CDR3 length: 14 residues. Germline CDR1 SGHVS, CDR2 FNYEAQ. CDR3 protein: CASSSSGGTGELFF. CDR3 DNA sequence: TGTGCCAGCAGCTCTAGCGGGGGCACCGGGGAGCTGTTTTTT.

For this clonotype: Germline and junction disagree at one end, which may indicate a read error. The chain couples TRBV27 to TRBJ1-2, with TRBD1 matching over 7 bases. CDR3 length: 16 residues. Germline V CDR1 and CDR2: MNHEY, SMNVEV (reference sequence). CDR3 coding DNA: TGTGCCAGCACCCCCTCTCGGGGGGACAGCAACTATGGCTACAGCTTC. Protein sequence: CASTPSRGDSNYGYSF.

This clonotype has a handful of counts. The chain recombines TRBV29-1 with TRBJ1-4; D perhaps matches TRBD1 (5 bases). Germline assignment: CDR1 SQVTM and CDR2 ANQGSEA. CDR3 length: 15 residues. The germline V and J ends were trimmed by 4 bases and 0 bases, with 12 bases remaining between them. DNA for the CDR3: TGCAGCGTTGTAACAGGACCTGCAACTAATGAAAAACTGTTTTTT. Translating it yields CSVVTGPATNEKLFF.